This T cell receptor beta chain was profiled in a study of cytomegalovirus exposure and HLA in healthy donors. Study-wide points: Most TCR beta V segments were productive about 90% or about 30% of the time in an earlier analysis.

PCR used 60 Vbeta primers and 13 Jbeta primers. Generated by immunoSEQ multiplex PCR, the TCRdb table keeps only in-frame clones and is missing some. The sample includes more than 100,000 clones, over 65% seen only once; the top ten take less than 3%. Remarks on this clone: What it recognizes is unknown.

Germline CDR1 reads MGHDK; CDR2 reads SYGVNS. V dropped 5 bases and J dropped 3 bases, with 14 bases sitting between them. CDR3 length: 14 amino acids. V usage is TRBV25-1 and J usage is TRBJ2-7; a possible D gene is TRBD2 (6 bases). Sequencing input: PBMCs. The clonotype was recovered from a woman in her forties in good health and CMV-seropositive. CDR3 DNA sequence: TGTGCCAGCAGTACCGGGAGCAAAAACTACGAGCAGTACTTC. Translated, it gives CASSTGSKNYEQYF.